The 14 T cell receptor beta chains listed next were all sequenced from one sample in a study of metastatic and nonmetastatic thyroid tumors. Each patient came to thyroid surgery without any prior treatment (of any kind). TCRdb re-clonotyped the PCR reads through MiXCR. The data hold 30,000 to 35,000 clones, with more than 15% observed a single time. Source material: blood. All receptors derive from a female donor with papillary thyroid cancer or a benign thyroid nodule (not recorded which). Some clones in this sample may be carry-over from other donors' samples.

This clone was seen ten or more times. The chain couples TRBV13 to TRBJ2-2; possibly TRBD1 for D (5 bases). Trimming took off 5 bases at V and 2 bases at J, with 15 bases between the two ends. Per the germline V gene, CDR1 is PRHDT and CDR2 is FYEKMQ (reference sequence). The CDR3 contains 16 residues. CDR3 DNA sequence: TGTGCCAGCAGCCCAGCCGGGCAGGGAAACACCGGGGAGCTGTTTTTT. It yields the protein CASSPAGQGNTGELFF.

This clone was observed many times. The V call is TRBV7-2, the J call TRBJ2-7; the D gene is possibly TRBD2 (6 bases). The CDR3 is 15 residues long. The V gene lost 5 bases and the J gene lost 2 bases, with 16 bases spanning the gap. Germline CDR1 and CDR2: SGHTA and FQGNSA. The CDR3 region has the DNA TGTGCCAGCAGCCTGGATGCTAGCGCAACCTACGAGCAGTACTTC. This translates into CASSLDASATYEQYF.

The V gene is TRBV10-1, the J gene TRBJ1-1; D not certain. CDR1 WNHNN and CDR2 SYGVQD come from the germline V gene (reference sequence). This CDR3 region has 13 residues. Trimming took off 0 bases at V and 11 bases at J, with 13 bases between the two ends. The CDR3 DNA follows: TGCGCCAGCAGTGAGTCGATGTGGTCCCCGGCTTTCTTT. Encoded protein: CASSESMWSPAFF.

This clone came up many times. The V and J genes are TRBV5-1 and TRBJ1-1; weak D call: TRBD1 (5 bases). The CDR3 runs 14 residues. Germline CDR1 and CDR2: SGHRS and YFSETQ. V dropped 1 base and J dropped 7 bases, with 14 bases sitting between them. The chain's CDR3 is CASSLIGGTFEAFF. The CDR3 DNA is TGCGCCAGCAGCTTGATCGGGGGGACGTTTGAAGCTTTCTTT.

This clone has at least ten counts. V is TRBV30 and J is TRBJ1-2; D might be TRBD1 (6 bases). CDR1 GTSNPN and CDR2 SVGIG come from the germline V gene (reference sequence). This CDR3 has 12 residues. V was trimmed by 0 bases and J by 8 bases, leaving 10 bases between them. In DNA, the CDR3 is TGTGCCTGGAGTGTACCCAGGGGCGGCTACACCTTC. Translating it yields CAWSVPRGGYTF.

This clone was recorded a few times. The genes are TRBV2 and TRBJ2-5; no definite D call. Germline V gives CDR1 SNHLY, CDR2 FYNNEI. Trimming pared 6 bases from V and 8 bases from J, leaving 19 bases between. The CDR3 is 14 amino acids. The CDR3 loop is CASSPRTILDTQYF. The CDR3 DNA reads as TGTGCCAGCAGCCCAAGGACGATTCTAGATACCCAGTACTTC.

This clone was detected many times. The chain recombines TRBV27 with TRBJ2-1; D might be TRBD1 (6 bases). There are 17 residues in the CDR3. CDR1 is MNHEY, CDR2 SMNVEV, per germline (reference sequence). V was trimmed by 5 bases and J by 0 bases, leaving 17 bases between them. The CDR3 loop reads CASSPGAGPSSYNEQFF. The CDR3 DNA follows: TGTGCCAGCAGTCCAGGGGCCGGGCCGAGCTCCTACAATGAGCAGTTCTTC.

This clone was observed a handful of times. A much larger clone is a single base away; this may be a read error. This specimen includes other DNA sequences encoding the same CDR3. The CDR3 sequence is CASIQGRGGLAGSELFF. CDR3 coding DNA: TGTGCCAGCATCCAGGGCCGAGGGGGACTAGCGGGCTCCGAGCTGTTTTTT. The chain is built from TRBV4-2 and TRBJ2-2, with 12 bases matching TRBD2. V shed 7 bases and J 11 bases; nucleotides not matched to a gene: 17. Germline V CDR1 and CDR2: LGHNA, YNFKEQ. The CDR3 is 17 amino acids.

The table lists this clone with many counts. This may be a read error, as it is one base from a much larger clone. The CDR3 does not end in the conserved phenylalanine or tryptophan, so this is likely a read error. The chain links TRBV20-1 to TRBJ1-5, with D unresolved. Germline V gene sequence: CDR1 DFQATT, CDR2 SNEGSKA (reference sequence). The CDR3 contains 14 residues. V was cut by 2 bases and J by 0 bases, with 8 bases left in between. The CDR3 region has the DNA TGCAGTGCTAGAACTAAGACTAGCAATCAGCCCCAGCATCTT. This sequence encodes CSARTKTSNQPQHL.

V usage is TRBV11-2 and J usage is TRBJ1-2; the D is unclear. V lost 6 bases to trimming and J lost 5 bases, with 19 bases between them. The CDR3 loop spans 15 amino acids. The germline CDR1 and CDR2 sequences are SGHAT and FQNNGV. In DNA form, the CDR3 reads TGTGCCAGCAGACTAGCCACCCCATCGTGGTATGGCTACACCTTC. Protein product: CASRLATPSWYGYTF.

This clone was seen a few times. A much bigger clone sits one base away, suggesting this may be a read error. The rearrangement uses TRBV28 and TRBJ2-3, with 8 bases matching TRBD1. V lost 2 bases to trimming and J lost 5 bases; unmatched junction nucleotides: 15. The V gene's germline CDR1 is MDHEN and CDR2 SYDVKM. The CDR3 totals 18 residues. The CDR3 protein is CASSLHNTGRGRVDTQYF. For the CDR3, the DNA is TGTGCCAGCAGTTTACACAACACGGGCAGGGGGCGAGTAGATACGCAGTATTTT.

This clone was observed many times. The J gene is TRBJ2-1, the V gene TRBV20-1; 7 bases fit TRBD1. This CDR3 contains 16 residues. J lost 0 bases, V lost 4 bases, and 9 bases had no gene match. Germline CDR1 and CDR2: DFQATT and SNEGSKA (reference sequence). The CDR3, as DNA: TGCAGTGCTATAGGACAGGACCCGAGCTCCTACAATGAGCAGTTCTTC. Its protein product is CSAIGQDPSSYNEQFF.

This clone was counted many times. The gene calls are TRBV4-2 and TRBJ2-3, with 10 bases that match TRBD2. V dropped 4 bases and J dropped 2; count of bases not matched to a gene: 6. The CDR3 has 16 residues. Germline loops: CDR1 LGHNA, CDR2 YNFKEQ. This CDR3 reads CASSPTSGSHTDTQYF. The CDR3 nucleotides are TGTGCCAGCAGCCCGACTAGCGGGTCACACACAGATACGCAGTATTTT.

The chain employs TRBV20-1 and TRBJ2-1; unclear D gene. The CDR3 loop spans 15 amino acids. The germline V gene encodes CDR1 DFQATT and CDR2 SNEGSKA (reference sequence). V gave up 2 bases and J gave up 6 bases, with 17 bases separating them. The CDR3 bases are TGCAGTGCTAGATCGTACCTTGATGAAACCAATGAGCAGTTCTTC. Translation gives CSARSYLDETNEQFF.